This entry is about one T cell receptor beta chain. The antigen is not known. TCRdb reprocessed the 5' RACE reads via MiXCR and lists one record per CDR3 protein. The table lists 700,000 to 850,000 distinct CDR3 sequences, over 9.5% of them singletons, with less than 0.65% in the top ten. The data originate from a study of CD8 T cells in ankylosing spondylitis. Germline V gene data show CDR1 as KGHDR and CDR2 as SFDVKD. There are 17 residues in the CDR3. Deletions cut 4 bases from V and 4 bases from J, with 18 bases between. General observations from the study: A motif in TCR beta, a set of under ten highly homologous variants, appeared characteristic of ankylosing spondylitis blood. Researchers reportedly found disease-linked clones significantly enriched in matched ankylosing spondylitis synovial fluid.

The sequence was obtained from a male donor with ankylosing spondylitis. The chain links TRBV24-1 to TRBJ2-2; D is perhaps TRBD1 (6 bases). The specimen sequenced was blood, either unsorted or a sorted T cell fraction (not recorded which). CDR3 DNA sequence: TGTGCCACCAGTGACCGCAACAGGGCTACTACCACCGGGGAGCTGTTTTTT. Translated, it gives CATSDRNRATTTGELFF.